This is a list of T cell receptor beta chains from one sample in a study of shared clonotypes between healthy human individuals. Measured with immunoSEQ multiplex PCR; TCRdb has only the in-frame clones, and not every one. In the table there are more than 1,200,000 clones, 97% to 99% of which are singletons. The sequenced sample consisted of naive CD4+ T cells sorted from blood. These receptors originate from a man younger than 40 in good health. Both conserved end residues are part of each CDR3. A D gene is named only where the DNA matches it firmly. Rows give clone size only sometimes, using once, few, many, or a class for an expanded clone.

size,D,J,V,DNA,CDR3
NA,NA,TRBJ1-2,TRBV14,TGTGCCGTTTCGTTAAAGGCATGGGCTGGCTACACCTTC,CAVSLKAWAGYTF
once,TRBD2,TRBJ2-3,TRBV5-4,TGTGCCAGCAGCTCACTAGCGGGAGGGCCTACAGATACGCAGTATTTT,CASSSLAGGPTDTQYF
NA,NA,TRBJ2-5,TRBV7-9,TGTGCCAGCAGGTGGGGTGGCCAAGAGACCCAGTACTTC,CASRWGGQETQYF
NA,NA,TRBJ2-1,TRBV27,TGTGCCAGCATGTTAAGGGGACACAGAGGGGGTAGCTACAATGAGCAGTTCTTC,CASMLRGHRGGSYNEQFF
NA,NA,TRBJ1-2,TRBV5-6,TGTGCCAGCAGCTTGGCCGGGGTTTATGGCTACACCTTC,CASSLAGVYGYTF
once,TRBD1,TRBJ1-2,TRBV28,TGTGCCAGCAGTGGAGCGGGACAGGGAAACTATGGCTACACCTTC,CASSGAGQGNYGYTF
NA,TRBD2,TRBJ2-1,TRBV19,TGTGCCAGCCTTAGCGGGAGGGGTGTTGAGCAGTTCTTC,CASLSGRGVEQFF
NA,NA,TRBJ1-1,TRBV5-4,TGTGCCAGCAGCCTGGGGGTCGGGAACACTGAAGCTTTCTTT,CASSLGVGNTEAFF
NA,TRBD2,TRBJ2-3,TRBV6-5,TGTGCCAGCAGTCGGGGGGACGAAAGGGATACGCAGTATTTT,CASSRGDERDTQYF
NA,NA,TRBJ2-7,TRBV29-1,TGCAGCGTTGGTCCCGGGGTAAGCTCCTACGAGCAGTACTTC,CSVGPGVSSYEQYF
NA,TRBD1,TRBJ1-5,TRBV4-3,TGCGCCAGCAGCCGAGACAGGGGGATTCAGCCCCAGCATTTT,CASSRDRGIQPQHF
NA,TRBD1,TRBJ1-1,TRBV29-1,TGCAGCGTTGCTCGTTGGGCACGACAGGGTGGCACTGAAGCTTTCTTT,CSVARWARQGGTEAFF
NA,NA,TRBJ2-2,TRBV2,TGTGCCAGAGGACTTCTTGCGAACACCGGGGAGCTGTTTTTT,CARGLLANTGELFF
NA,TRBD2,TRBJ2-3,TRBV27,TGTGCCAGCAGGAACAGAGGCGGGAGTATGGATACGCAGTATTTT,CASRNRGGSMDTQYF
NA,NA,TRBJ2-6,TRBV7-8,TGTGCCAGCAGCTCCGGACCGCCCACCTCTGGGGCCAACGTCCTGACTTTC,CASSSGPPTSGANVLTF
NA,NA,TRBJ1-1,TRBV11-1,TGTGCCAGCAGCTTAAGTGGCGGCACTGAAGCTTTCTTT,CASSLSGGTEAFF
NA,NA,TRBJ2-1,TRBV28,TGTGCCAGCAGTGTCAATGAGCAGTTCTTC,CASSVNEQFF
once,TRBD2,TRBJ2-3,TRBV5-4,TGTGCCAGCAGCGTTAGCGGGAGTACAGATACGCAGTATTTT,CASSVSGSTDTQYF
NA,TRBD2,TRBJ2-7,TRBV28,TGTGCCAGCAGAGCGGGACTAGCCCACGAGCAGTACTTC,CASRAGLAHEQYF
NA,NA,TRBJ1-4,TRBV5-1,TGCGCCAGCAGCTTGGACAGCGCTAATGAAAAACTGTTTTTT,CASSLDSANEKLFF
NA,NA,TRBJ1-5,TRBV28,TGTGCCAGCAGCCCGACAGGGCCCCAGCATTTT,CASSPTGPQHF
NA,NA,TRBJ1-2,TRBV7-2,TGTGCCAGCAGCTCCCGGCCGTCAGGGGATCGTGGCTACACCTTC,CASSSRPSGDRGYTF
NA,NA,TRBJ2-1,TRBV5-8,TGTGCCAGCAGCCCCTCCGGTGTCTACAATGAGCAGTTCTTC,CASSPSGVYNEQFF
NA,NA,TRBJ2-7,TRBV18,TGTGCCAGCCTCACCACTAGGAGTGGGACCGAGCAGTACTTC,CASLTTRSGTEQYF
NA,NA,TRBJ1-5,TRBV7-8,TGTGCCAGCAGCTTCTACTACCGGGGGAATCAGCCCCAGCATTTT,CASSFYYRGNQPQHF
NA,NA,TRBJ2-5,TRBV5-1,TGCGCCAGCAGCTTGCGGCAAATCCAAGAGACCCAGTACTTC,CASSLRQIQETQYF
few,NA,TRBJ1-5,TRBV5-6,TGTGCCAGCAGCTTTGGGCAGACCCTCGGGCCCCAGCATTTT,CASSFGQTLGPQHF
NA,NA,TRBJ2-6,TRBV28,TGTGCCAGCAGTTTGGGGGGGCCGCCTGGGGCCAACGTCCTGACTTTC,CASSLGGPPGANVLTF
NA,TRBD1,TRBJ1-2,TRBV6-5,TGTGCCAGCAGTAGGAGACAGGGGGTGGGCTATGGCTACACCTTC,CASSRRQGVGYGYTF
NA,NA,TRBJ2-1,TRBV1,TGCACCAGCAGCCGACTTCTATTGCAGTTCTTC,CTSSRLLLQFF
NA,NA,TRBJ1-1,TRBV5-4,TGTGCCAGCAGCTTTCGGACAAGGCTAAACACTGAAGCTTTCTTT,CASSFRTRLNTEAFF
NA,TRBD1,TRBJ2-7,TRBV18,TGTGCCAGCTCACCAAGCAGGACAGGAGACTACGAGCAGTACTTC,CASSPSRTGDYEQYF
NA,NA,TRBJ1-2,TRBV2,TGTGCCAGCGTAAACCCGACAGCTAACTATGGCTACACCTTC,CASVNPTANYGYTF
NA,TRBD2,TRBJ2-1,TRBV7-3,TGTGCCAGCAGCCCTCCCGGGACTAGCGGGAGATACAATGAGCAGTTCTTC,CASSPPGTSGRYNEQFF
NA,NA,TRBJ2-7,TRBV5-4,TGTGCCAGCAGTTCGAAAACGGGACCGGTGCACTACGAGCAGTACTTC,CASSSKTGPVHYEQYF
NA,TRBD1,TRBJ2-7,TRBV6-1,TGTGCCAGCAGGAACAGGGGCTACTACGAGCAGTACTTC,CASRNRGYYEQYF
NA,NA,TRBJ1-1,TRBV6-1,TGTGCCAGCAGCCTTTACGGGCCAGCTTTCTTT,CASSLYGPAFF
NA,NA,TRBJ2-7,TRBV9,TGTGCCAGCAGCTGGACGACGATGGGATTGAACGAGCAGTACTTC,CASSWTTMGLNEQYF
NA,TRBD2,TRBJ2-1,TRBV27,TGTGCCAGCAGTCAATACCCGGGACTAGCGGGAGGCGGTGAGCAGTTCTTC,CASSQYPGLAGGGEQFF
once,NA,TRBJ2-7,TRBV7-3,TGTGCCAGCAGCTTATGGTCGTGGGCAGGACCATGGTACTTC,CASSLWSWAGPWYF
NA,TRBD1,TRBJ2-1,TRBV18,TGTGCCAGCTCACCCTTGGGGACAGGGGAAAATGAGCAGTTCTTC,CASSPLGTGENEQFF
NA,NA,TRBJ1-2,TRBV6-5,TGTGCCAGCAGGATGGGGCTTCCTAACTATGGCTACACCTTC,CASRMGLPNYGYTF
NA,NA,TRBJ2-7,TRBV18,TGTGCCAGCTCACCACAGGGTATGGACGAGCAGTACTTC,CASSPQGMDEQYF
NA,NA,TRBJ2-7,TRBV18,TGTGCCAGCTCACCTCAATCCTACGAGCAGTACTTC,CASSPQSYEQYF
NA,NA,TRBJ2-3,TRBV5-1,TGCGCCACCTCGTGGGACAGCACAGATACGCAGTATTTT,CATSWDSTDTQYF